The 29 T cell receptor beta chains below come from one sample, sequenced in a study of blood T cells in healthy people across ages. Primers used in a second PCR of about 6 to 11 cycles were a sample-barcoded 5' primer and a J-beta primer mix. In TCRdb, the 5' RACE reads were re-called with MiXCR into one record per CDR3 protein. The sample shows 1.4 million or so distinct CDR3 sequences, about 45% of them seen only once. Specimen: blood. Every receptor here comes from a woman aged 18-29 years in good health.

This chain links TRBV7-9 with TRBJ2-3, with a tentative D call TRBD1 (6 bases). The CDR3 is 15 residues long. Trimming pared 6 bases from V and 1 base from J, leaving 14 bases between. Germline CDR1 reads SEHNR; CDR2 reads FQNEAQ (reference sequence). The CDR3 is CASRSGQYGTDTQYF. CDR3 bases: TGTGCCAGCAGATCCGGACAGTACGGCACAGATACGCAGTATTTT.

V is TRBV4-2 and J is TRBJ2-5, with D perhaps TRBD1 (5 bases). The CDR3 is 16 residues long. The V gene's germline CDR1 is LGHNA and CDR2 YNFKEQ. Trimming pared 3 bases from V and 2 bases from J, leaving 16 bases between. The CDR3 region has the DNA TGTGCCAGCAGCCAGTCAACAGGAGTCCGACAAGAGACCCAGTACTTC. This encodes CASSQSTGVRQETQYF.

CDR3 bases: TGTGCCAGCAGCCACTGGACTAGCGGGTACAATGAGCAGTTCTTC. It is translated as CASSHWTSGYNEQFF. The chain uses TRBV5-4 and TRBJ2-1; TRBD2 agrees at 11 bases. Germline V gene sequence: CDR1 SGHNT, CDR2 YYREEE (reference sequence). The V segment lost 4 bases and the J segment 4 bases; nucleotides outside the gene matches: 4. The CDR3 sequence is 15 residues long.

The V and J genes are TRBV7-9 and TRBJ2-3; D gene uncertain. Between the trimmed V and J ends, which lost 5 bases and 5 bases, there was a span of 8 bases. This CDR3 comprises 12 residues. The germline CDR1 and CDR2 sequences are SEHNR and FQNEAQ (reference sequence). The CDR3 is CASSPMVDTQYF. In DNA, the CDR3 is TGTGCCAGCAGCCCAATGGTAGATACGCAGTATTTT.

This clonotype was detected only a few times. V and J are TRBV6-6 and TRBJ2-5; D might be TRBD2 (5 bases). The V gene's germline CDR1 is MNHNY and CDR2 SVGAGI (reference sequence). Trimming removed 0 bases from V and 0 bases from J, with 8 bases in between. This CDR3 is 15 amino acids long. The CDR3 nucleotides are TGTGCCAGCAGTTACTCGGGCGGGTACCAAGAGACCCAGTACTTC. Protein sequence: CASSYSGGYQETQYF.

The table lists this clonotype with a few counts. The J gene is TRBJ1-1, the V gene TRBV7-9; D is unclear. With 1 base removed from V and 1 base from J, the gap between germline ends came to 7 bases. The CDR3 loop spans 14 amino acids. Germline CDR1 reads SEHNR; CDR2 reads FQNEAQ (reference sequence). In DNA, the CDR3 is TGTGCCAGCAGCTTAGTCCGCCAGAACACTGAAGCTTTCTTT. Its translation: CASSLVRQNTEAFF.

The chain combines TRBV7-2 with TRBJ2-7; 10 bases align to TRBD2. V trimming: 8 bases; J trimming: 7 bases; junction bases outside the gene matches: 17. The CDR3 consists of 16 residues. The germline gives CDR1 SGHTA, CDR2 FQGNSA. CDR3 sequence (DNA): TGTGCCAGCGCCCTCGGAGGCCTAGCGGGGGACAATGAGCAGTACTTC. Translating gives CASALGGLAGDNEQYF.

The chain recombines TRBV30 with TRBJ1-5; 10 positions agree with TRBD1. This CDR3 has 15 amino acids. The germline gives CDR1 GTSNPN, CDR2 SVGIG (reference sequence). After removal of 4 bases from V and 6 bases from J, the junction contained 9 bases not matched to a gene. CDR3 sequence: CAWNLGQGEIQPQHF. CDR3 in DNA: TGTGCCTGGAACCTCGGACAGGGGGAAATTCAGCCCCAGCATTTT.

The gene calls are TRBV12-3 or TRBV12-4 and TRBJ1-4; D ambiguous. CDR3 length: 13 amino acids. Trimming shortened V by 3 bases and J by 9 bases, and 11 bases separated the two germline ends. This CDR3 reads CASSLNGPQKLFF. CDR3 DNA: TGTGCCAGCAGTTTGAATGGACCACAAAAACTGTTTTTT.

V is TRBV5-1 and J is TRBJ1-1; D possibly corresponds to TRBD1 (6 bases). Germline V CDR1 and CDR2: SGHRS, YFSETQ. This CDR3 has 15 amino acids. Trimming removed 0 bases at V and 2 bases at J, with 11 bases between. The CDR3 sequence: CASSLAEGGNTEAFF. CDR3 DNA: TGCGCCAGCAGCTTGGCCGAAGGGGGAAACACTGAAGCTTTCTTT.

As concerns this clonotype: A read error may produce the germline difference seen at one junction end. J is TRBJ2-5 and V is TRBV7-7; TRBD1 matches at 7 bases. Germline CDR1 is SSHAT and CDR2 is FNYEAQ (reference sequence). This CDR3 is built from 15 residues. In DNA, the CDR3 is TGTGCTAGCAGCCCCGGGACAGCCATCTACAATGAGCAGTACTTC. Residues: CASSPGTAIYNEQYF.

CDR3 bases: TGCGCCAGCAGCTTGAGCGGGAGTTTCTACAATGAGCAGTTCTTC. Protein: CASSLSGSFYNEQFF. The V call is TRBV5-1, the J call TRBJ2-1; 8 positions match TRBD2. The V gene's germline CDR1 is SGHRS and CDR2 YFSETQ. V lost 1 base to trimming and J lost 3 bases; unmatched junction nucleotides: 3. CDR3 length equals 15 residues.

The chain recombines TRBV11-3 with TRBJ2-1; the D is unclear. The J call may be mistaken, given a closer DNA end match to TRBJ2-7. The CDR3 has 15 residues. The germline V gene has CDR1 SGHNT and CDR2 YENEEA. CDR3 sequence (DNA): TGTGCCAGCAGCAACCGAAACTATGGATACAATGAGCAGTACTTC. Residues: CASSNRNYGYNEQYF.

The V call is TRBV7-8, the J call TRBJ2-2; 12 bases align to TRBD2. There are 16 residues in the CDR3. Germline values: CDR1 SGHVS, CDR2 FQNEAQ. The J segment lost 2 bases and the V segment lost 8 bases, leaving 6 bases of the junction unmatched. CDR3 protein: CASPRLAGANTGELFF. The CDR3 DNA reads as TGTGCCAGCCCGAGACTAGCGGGAGCAAACACCGGGGAGCTGTTTTTT.

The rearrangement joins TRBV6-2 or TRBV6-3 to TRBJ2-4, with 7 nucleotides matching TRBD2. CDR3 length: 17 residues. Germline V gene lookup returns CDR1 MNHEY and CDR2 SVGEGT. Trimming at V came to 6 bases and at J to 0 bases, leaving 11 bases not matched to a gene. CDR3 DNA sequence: TGTGCCAGCAGCCCCGGTGTGCGGGAGCTAGCCAAAAACATTCAGTACTTC. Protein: CASSPGVRELAKNIQYF.

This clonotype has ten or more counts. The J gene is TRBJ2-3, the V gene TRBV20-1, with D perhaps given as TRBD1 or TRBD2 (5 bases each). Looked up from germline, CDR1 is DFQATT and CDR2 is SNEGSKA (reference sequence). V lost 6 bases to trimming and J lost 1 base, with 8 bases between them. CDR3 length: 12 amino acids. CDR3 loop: CSAPGRTDTQYF. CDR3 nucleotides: TGCAGTGCCCCGGGACGCACAGATACGCAGTATTTT.

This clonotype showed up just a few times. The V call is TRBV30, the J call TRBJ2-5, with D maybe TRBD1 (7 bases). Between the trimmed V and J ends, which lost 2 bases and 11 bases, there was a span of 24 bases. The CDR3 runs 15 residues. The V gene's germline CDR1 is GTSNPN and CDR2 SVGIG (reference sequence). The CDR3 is CAWSKRGTGAREQYF. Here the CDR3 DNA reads TGTGCCTGGAGTAAACGAGGCACAGGGGCTCGGGAGCAGTACTTC. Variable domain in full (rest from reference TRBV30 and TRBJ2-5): SQTIHQWPATLVQPVGSPLSLECTVEGTSNPNLYWYRQAAGRGLQLLFYSVGIGQISSEVPQNLSASRPQDRQFILSSKKLLLSDSGFYLCAWSKRGTGAREQYFGPGTRLLVL.

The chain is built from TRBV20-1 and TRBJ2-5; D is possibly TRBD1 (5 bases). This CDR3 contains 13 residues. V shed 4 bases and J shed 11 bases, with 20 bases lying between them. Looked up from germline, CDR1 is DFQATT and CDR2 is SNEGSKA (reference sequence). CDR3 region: CSAKRQGSNEQYF. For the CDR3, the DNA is TGCAGTGCTAAAAGGCAGGGAAGCAATGAGCAGTACTTC.

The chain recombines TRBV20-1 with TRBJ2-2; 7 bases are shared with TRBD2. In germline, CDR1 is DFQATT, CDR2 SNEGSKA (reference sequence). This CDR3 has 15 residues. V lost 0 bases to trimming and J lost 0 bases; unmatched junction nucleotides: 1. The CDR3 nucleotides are TGCAGTGCTAGAGATGCGGGAGCGAACACCGGGGAGCTGTTTTTT. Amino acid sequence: CSARDAGANTGELFF.

This CDR3 reads CASSEELAGGINEQFF. In nucleotides, the CDR3 is TGCGCCAGCAGTGAGGAACTAGCGGGGGGGATAAATGAGCAGTTCTTC. The rearrangement links TRBV10-2 to TRBJ2-1; 13 nucleotides agree with TRBD2. From germline, CDR1 is WSHSY and CDR2 SAAADI. The CDR3 runs to 16 residues. V was clipped by 2 bases and J by 7 bases; unmatched bases: 5.

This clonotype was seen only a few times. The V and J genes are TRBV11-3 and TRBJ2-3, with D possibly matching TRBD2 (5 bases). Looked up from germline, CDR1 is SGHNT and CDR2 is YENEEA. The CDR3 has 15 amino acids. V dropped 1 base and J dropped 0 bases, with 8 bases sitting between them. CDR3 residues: CASSLGAASTDTQYF. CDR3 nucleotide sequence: TGTGCCAGCAGCTTAGGAGCGGCTAGCACAGATACGCAGTATTTT.

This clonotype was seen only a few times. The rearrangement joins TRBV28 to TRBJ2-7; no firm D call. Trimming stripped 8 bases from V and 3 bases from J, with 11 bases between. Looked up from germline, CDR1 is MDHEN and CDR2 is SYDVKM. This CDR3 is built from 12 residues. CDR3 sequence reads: CASRPSNYEQYF. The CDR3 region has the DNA TGTGCCAGCCGGCCCTCCAACTACGAGCAGTACTTC. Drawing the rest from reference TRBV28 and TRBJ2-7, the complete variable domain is DVKVTQSSRYLVKRTGEKVFLECVQDMDHENMFWYRQDPGLGLRLIYFSYDVKMKEKGDIPEGYSVSREKKERFSLILESASTNQTSMYLCASRPSNYEQYFGPGTRLTVT.

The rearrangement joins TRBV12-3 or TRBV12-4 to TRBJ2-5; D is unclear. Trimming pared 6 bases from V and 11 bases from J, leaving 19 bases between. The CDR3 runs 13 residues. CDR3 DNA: TGTGCCAGCAGCCTAGTGATGGGCTATGAGCAGTACTTC. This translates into CASSLVMGYEQYF.

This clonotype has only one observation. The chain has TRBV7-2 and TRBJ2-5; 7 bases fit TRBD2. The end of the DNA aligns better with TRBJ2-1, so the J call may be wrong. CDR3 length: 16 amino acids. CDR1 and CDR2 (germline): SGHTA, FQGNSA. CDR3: CASSLGALADQETQFF. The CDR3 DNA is TGTGCCAGCAGCTTAGGAGCGCTAGCGGATCAAGAGACCCAGTTCTTC.

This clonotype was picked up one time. CDR3 sequence (DNA): TGTGCCAGCACCGCACAGGGGGGGCCGTACAATGAGCAGTACTTC. Protein product: CASTAQGGPYNEQYF. The chain links TRBV12-3 or TRBV12-4 to TRBJ2-5; TRBD1 might be the D (8 bases). There are 15 residues in the CDR3. V lost 7 bases and J lost 11, with 26 bases in between.

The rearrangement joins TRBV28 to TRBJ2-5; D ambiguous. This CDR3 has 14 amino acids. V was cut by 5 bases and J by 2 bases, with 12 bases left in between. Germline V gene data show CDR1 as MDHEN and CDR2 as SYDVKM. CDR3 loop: CASSLLLPQETQYF. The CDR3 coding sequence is TGTGCCAGCAGTCTCTTGTTACCTCAAGAGACCCAGTACTTC.

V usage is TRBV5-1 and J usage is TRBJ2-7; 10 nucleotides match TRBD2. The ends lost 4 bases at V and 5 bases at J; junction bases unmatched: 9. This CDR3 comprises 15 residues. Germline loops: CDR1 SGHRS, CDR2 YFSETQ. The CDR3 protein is CASSQLAGRGNEQYF. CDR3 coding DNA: TGCGCCAGCAGCCAACTAGCGGGAAGGGGAAACGAGCAGTACTTC.

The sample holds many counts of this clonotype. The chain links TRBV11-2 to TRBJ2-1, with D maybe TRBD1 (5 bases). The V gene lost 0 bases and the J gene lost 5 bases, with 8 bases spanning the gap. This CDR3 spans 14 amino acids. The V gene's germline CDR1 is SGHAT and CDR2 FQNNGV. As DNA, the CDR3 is TGTGCCAGCAGCTTAGAACAGGTAGACAATGAGCAGTTCTTC. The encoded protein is CASSLEQVDNEQFF.

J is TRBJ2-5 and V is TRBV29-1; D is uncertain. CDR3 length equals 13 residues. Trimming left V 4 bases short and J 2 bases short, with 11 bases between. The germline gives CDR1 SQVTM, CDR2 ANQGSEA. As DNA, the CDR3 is TGCAGCGTTGTTGTCAGTCTACAAGAGACCCAGTACTTC. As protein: CSVVVSLQETQYF.